The 14 T cell receptor beta chains in this list originate from one sample, sequenced in a study of T-cell memory formation after mild COVID-19. TCRdb itself ran the 5' RACE reads through MiXCR, one entry per CDR3 protein. Among roughly 400,000 distinct CDR3 sequences listed, about 16% were seen once. Input material: PBMCs or a T cell subset sorted from them (not recorded which). The receptor set was obtained from a man between 18 and 35 years old who had mild COVID-19 (a few samples of this study predate the infection). Cell type and time point are not known.

V gene TRBV2 combines with J gene TRBJ2-2; TRBD2 might be the D (6 bases). Germline CDR1 SNHLY, CDR2 FYNNEI. V was shortened by 10 bases and J by 4 bases, with 22 bases between the two germline ends. CDR3 size: 16 residues. The CDR3 loop is CATPKGTDYRTGELFF. The CDR3, as DNA: TGTGCCACCCCAAAGGGCACGGACTACCGCACCGGGGAGCTGTTTTTT.

V usage is TRBV7-8 and J usage is TRBJ1-1, with D possibly being TRBD1 (5 bases). The CDR3 loop spans 14 amino acids. Looked up from germline, CDR1 is SGHVS and CDR2 is FQNEAQ. V lost 5 bases and J 6 bases, leaving 16 bases between the germline ends. CDR3: CASSNKRGRPEAFF. CDR3 nucleotide sequence: TGTGCCAGCAGCAACAAACGGGGGAGGCCTGAAGCTTTCTTT.

This chain uses TRBV7-9 with TRBJ2-7; the D gene could be TRBD1 or TRBD2 (5 bases each). The V and J ends lost 5 bases and 6 bases respectively, with 17 bases between them. Germline loops: CDR1 SEHNR, CDR2 FQNEAQ (reference sequence). This CDR3 region has 14 residues. This chain's CDR3 is CASSLSGTGGEQYF. In DNA, the CDR3 is TGTGCCAGCAGCCTGTCCGGGACCGGAGGCGAGCAGTACTTC.

The sample holds a few counts of this clonotype. The J gene is TRBJ2-1, the V gene TRBV28; tentatively, D is TRBD1 or TRBD2 (5 bases each). The CDR3 is made up of 13 amino acids. Trimming stripped 4 bases from V and 6 bases from J, with 10 bases between. Germline V gene data show CDR1 as MDHEN and CDR2 as SYDVKM. The DNA of the CDR3 is TGTGCCAGCAGTTCGGGACCCCGCAATGAGCAGTTCTTC. Residues: CASSSGPRNEQFF.

The chain is built from TRBV5-1 and TRBJ2-1, with 8 positions matching TRBD2. In germline, CDR1 is SGHRS, CDR2 YFSETQ. V lost 5 bases to trimming and J lost 8 bases; unmatched junction nucleotides: 6. The CDR3 is 13 amino acids. The CDR3 nucleotides read TGCGCCAGCAGGGAAAGCGGGGGTGATGAGCAGTTCTTC. It is translated as CASRESGGDEQFF.

The chain combines TRBV5-1 with TRBJ2-5, with TRBD2 identical over 12 bases. The J segment lost 1 base and the V segment lost 4 bases, leaving 5 bases of the junction unmatched. The CDR3 length is 16 residues. In germline, CDR1 is SGHRS, CDR2 YFSETQ. CDR3: CASSPPGLAGQETQYF. The CDR3, as DNA: TGCGCCAGCAGCCCCCCGGGACTAGCGGGCCAAGAGACCCAGTACTTC. Supplemented by reference TRBV5-1 and TRBJ2-5, the full variable domain reads KAGVTQTPRYLIKTRGQQVTLSCSPISGHRSVSWYQQTPGQGLQFLFEYFSETQRNKGNFPGRFSGRQFSNSRSEMNVSTLELGDSALYLCASSPPGLAGQETQYFGPGTRLLVL.

This clonotype was counted a few times. The chain recombines TRBV7-6 with TRBJ1-6; D may be TRBD1 (6 bases). Trimming took 3 bases from V and 8 from J, leaving 14 bases between them. Germline CDR1 reads SGHVS; CDR2 reads FNYEAQ. This CDR3 has 15 amino acids. The DNA of the CDR3 is TGTGCCAGCAGCTTCAAACAGGGACTGGATTCACCCCTCCACTTT. Translation gives CASSFKQGLDSPLHF.

The genes are TRBV4-2 and TRBJ2-1, with D perhaps matching TRBD2 (5 bases). Trimming pared 2 bases from V and 0 bases from J, leaving 11 bases between. This CDR3 region has 16 residues. Germline CDR1 is LGHNA and CDR2 is YNFKEQ. In DNA form, the CDR3 reads TGTGCCAGCAGCCAACAAGCGGTTCTCTCCTACAATGAGCAGTTCTTC. It translates to CASSQQAVLSYNEQFF.

This clonotype was found a few times. The V gene is TRBV7-9, the J gene TRBJ1-2; maybe TRBD1 (6 bases). The CDR3 sequence is 14 residues long. CDR1 and CDR2 from the germline V gene are SEHNR and FQNEAQ (reference sequence). V gave up 3 bases and J gave up 4 bases, with 12 bases separating them. The CDR3 protein is CASSFRGQLYGYTF. As DNA, the CDR3 is TGTGCCAGCAGCTTCAGGGGTCAGCTCTATGGCTACACCTTC.

The DNA of the CDR3 is TGTGCCAGCAGCCGCCCGGGACAGGGTATTACTGAAGCTTTCTTT. This codes for CASSRPGQGITEAFF. The chain is built from TRBV5-4 and TRBJ1-1; 9 bases align to TRBD1. From germline, CDR1 is SGHNT and CDR2 YYREEE (reference sequence). J lost 5 bases, V lost 4 bases, and 9 bases had no gene match. The CDR3 length is 15 residues.

The chain recombines TRBV6-6 with TRBJ2-3; the D is unclear. Germline CDR1 reads MNHNY; CDR2 reads SVGAGI (reference sequence). CDR3 size: 15 residues. V was pared by 6 bases and J by 4 bases, with 17 bases between. This CDR3 is CASSQARTGPDTQYF. Written as DNA, the CDR3 is TGTGCCAGCAGCCAAGCTAGGACCGGACCAGATACGCAGTATTTT.

The chain recombines TRBV7-2 with TRBJ2-3, with 11 bases lining up with TRBD1. The germline V gene has CDR1 SGHTA and CDR2 FQGNSA. The CDR3 extends over 16 amino acids. V lost 5 bases and J lost 3; bases outside the gene matches: 7. The CDR3, as DNA: TGTGCCAGCAGCACCGGGACAGGGGGATCTACAGATACGCAGTATTTT. This encodes CASSTGTGGSTDTQYF. Drawing the rest from reference TRBV7-2 and TRBJ2-3, the complete variable domain is GAGVSQSPSNKVTEKGKDVELRCDPISGHTALYWYRQSLGQGLEFLIYFQGNSAPDKSGLPSDRFSAERTGGSVSTLTIQRTQQEDSAVYLCASSTGTGGSTDTQYFGPGTRLTVL.

By frequency in the sample, this clonotype is medium-sized. V usage is TRBV4-1 and J usage is TRBJ1-1; the D is unclear. The germline V gene encodes CDR1 MGHRA and CDR2 YSYEKL. Trimming shortened V by 4 bases and J by 6 bases, and 12 bases separated the two germline ends. This CDR3 is 13 amino acids long. In DNA, the CDR3 is TGCGCCAGCAGCCCTAGGGAGGTGGCTGAAGCTTTCTTT. This translates into CASSPREVAEAFF.

The J gene is TRBJ2-1, the V gene TRBV28; the D call may be TRBD1 or TRBD2 (5 bases each). The CDR3 loop spans 13 amino acids. V was trimmed by 7 bases and J by 8 bases, leaving 15 bases between them. Per the germline V gene, CDR1 is MDHEN and CDR2 is SYDVKM. This CDR3 is CASTLGRPDEQFF. CDR3 bases: TGTGCCAGCACCCTGGGACGGCCGGATGAGCAGTTCTTC.